This TCR beta chain was found in a study of Ad26.COV2.S vaccination and SARS-CoV-2 variants. Study details: Into the muscle, Ad26.COV2.S was dosed once or twice, 56 days apart. Regarding the study as a whole: People who got the vaccine or the placebo had similar non-spike TCR breadth. The TCR-based breadth and depth measures might underestimate overall T cell responses. While placebo recipients had lower spike-specific TCR breadth, vaccine recipients had more.

The treatment: roughly 20 received Ad26.COV2.S at low or high dose, single or two shots; about five received placebo; per-sample allocation not given. Following the first vaccine or placebo injection, samples were taken on day 63. The germline CDR1 and CDR2 sequences are SQVTM and ANQGSEA. The CDR3 totals 17 residues. With 0 bases removed from V and 0 bases from J, the gap between germline ends came to 17 bases. Comments on this clone: Its antigen is unknown.

Sequenced by immunoSEQ multiplex PCR; TCRdb stores in-frame clones only, minus some. The repertoire has about 680,000 clones, 70% to 90% of them found once; the top ten carry about 1.5%. Sequenced here: peripheral blood, sampled in a trial of Ad26.COV2.S vaccine versus placebo. The chain couples TRBV29-1 to TRBJ1-1; tentative D call: TRBD1 (5 bases). The source is a person between 18 and 59 years old who received the Ad26.COV2.S COVID-19 vaccine or a placebo. The CDR3 DNA sequence: TGCAGCGTTGAAGACTCCTGGGCAGGGCTAATGAACACTGAAGCTTTCTTT. As protein: CSVEDSWAGLMNTEAFF. Drawing the rest from reference TRBV29-1 and TRBJ1-1, the complete variable domain is SAVISQKPSRDICQRGTSLTIQCQVDSQVTMMFWYRQQPGQSLTLIATANQGSEATYESGFVIDKFPISRPNLTFSTLTVSNMSPEDSSIYLCSVEDSWAGLMNTEAFFGQGTRLTVV.